This T cell receptor (beta chain) is drawn from a study of blood T cell repertoires in COVID-19. In the study overall: Sources were T cells, B-cell-depleted T cells, or PBMCs; the material itself was cDNA or gDNA.

Repertoires were generated with immunoSEQ multiplex PCR, while TCRdb's copy carries only in-frame clones and drops some. The sample records 75,000 to 100,000 clones, roughly 89% being singletons. The CDR3 covers 12 residues. Germline values: CDR1 SQVTM, CDR2 ANQGSEA. V was pared by 4 bases and J by 3 bases, with 10 bases between. The sequenced sample consisted of peripheral blood. The source of this sequence is a human donor in a cohort sampled during active COVID-19. The rearrangement uses TRBV29-1 and TRBJ2-7; D unresolved. The CDR3 loop reads CSVGMQFYEQYF. The CDR3 nucleotides read TGCAGCGTTGGTATGCAGTTCTACGAGCAGTACTTC.